This TCR beta chain originates from a study of PD-L1 blockade in urothelial cancer. Looking at the study overall: Male patients with bladder-origin urothelial cancer numbered about 90% of the 29.

Time point defined: peripheral blood 6 weeks after treatment start. Produced via immunoSEQ multiplex PCR; TCRdb's table is partial and in-frame only. The sample gives 35,000 to 55,000 clones, under 90% of which show up once; around 15% is in the top ten. Germline lookup yields CDR1 SNHLY and CDR2 FYNNEI. Germline trimming cut 4 bases from V and 1 base from J; bases unmatched to any gene: 8. This CDR3 comprises 16 residues. The chain recombines TRBV2 with TRBJ2-7, with 9 bases identical to TRBD1. This TCR was recovered from a man aged 60 to 69 with urothelial cancer. The input for sequencing was PBMCs, taken around atezolizumab (anti-PD-L1) treatment. The CDR3 nucleotides are TGTGCCAGCAGTGCTTTGTTGGGACAGGGTTCCTACGAGCAGTACTTC. Its translation: CASSALLGQGSYEQYF.